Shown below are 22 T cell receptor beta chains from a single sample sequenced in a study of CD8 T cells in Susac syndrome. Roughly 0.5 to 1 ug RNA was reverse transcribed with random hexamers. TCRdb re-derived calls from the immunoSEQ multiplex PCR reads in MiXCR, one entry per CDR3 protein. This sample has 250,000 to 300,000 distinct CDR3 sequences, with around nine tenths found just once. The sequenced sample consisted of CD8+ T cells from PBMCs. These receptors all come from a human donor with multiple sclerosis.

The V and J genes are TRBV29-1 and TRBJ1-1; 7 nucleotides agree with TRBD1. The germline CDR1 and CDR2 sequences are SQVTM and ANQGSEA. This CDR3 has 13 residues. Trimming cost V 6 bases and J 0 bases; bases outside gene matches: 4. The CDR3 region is CSVRTGMNTEAFF. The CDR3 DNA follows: TGCAGCGTACGGACAGGAATGAACACTGAAGCTTTCTTT.

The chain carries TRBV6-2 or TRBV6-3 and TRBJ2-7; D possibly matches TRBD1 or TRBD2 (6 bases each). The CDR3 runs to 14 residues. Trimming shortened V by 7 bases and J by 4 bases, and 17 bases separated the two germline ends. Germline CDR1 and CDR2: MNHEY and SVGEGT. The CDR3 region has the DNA TGTGCCAGCACACCCCGGGGGCAAGGGTACGAGCAGTACTTC. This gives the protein CASTPRGQGYEQYF.

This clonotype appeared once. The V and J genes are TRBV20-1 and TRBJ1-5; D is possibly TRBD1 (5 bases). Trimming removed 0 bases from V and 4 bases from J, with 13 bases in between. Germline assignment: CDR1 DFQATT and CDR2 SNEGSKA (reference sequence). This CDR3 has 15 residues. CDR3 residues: CSARDGTTPNQPQHF. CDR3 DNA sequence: TGCAGTGCTAGAGATGGGACCACACCAAATCAGCCCCAGCATTTT.

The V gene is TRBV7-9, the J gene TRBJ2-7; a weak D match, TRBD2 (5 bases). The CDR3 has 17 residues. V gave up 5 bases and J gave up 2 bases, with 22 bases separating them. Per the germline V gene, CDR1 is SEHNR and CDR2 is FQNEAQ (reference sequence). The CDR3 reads CASSNRGTTEGTYEQYF. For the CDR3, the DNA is TGTGCCAGCAGCAACCGCGGCACTACCGAGGGCACCTACGAGCAGTACTTC.

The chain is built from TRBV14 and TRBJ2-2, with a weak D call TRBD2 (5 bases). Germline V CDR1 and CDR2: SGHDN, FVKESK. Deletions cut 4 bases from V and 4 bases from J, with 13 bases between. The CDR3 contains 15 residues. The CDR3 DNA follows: TGTGCCAGCAGCCCCTTGGGGAGAACCACCGGGGAGCTGTTTTTT. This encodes CASSPLGRTTGELFF.

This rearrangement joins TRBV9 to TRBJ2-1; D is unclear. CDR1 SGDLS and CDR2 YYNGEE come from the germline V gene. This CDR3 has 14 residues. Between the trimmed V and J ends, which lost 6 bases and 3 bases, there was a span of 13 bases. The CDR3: CASTSTLNYNEQFF. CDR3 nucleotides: TGTGCCAGCACCTCAACACTCAACTACAATGAGCAGTTCTTC.

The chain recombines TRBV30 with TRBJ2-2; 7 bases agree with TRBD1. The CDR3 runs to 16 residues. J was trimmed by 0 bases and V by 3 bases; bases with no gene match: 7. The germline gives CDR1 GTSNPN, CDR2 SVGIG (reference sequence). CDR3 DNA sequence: TGTGCCTGGAGAACCGGACAGGTTGCGAACACCGGGGAGCTGTTTTTT. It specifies CAWRTGQVANTGELFF.

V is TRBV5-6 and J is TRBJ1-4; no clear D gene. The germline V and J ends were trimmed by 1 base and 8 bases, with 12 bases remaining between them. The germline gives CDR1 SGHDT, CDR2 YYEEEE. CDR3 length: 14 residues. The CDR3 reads CASSLSGTREKLFF. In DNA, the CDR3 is TGTGCCAGCAGCTTGAGTGGCACAAGGGAAAAACTGTTTTTT.

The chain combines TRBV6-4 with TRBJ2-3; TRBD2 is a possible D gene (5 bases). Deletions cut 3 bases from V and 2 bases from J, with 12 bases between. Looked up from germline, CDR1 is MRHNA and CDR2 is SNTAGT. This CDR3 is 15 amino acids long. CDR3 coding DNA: TGTGCCAGCAGTGAGGCGGGTGGGAACACAGATACGCAGTATTTT. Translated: CASSEAGGNTDTQYF.

DNA of the CDR3: TGTGCCAGCAGCTTAGGGCCAGGCAACCAAGAGACCCAGTACTTC. Translating gives CASSLGPGNQETQYF. The chain couples TRBV7-9 to TRBJ2-5; no reliable D call. The V and J ends lost 1 base and 0 bases respectively, with 9 bases between them. Germline-derived CDR1 and CDR2 are SEHNR and FQNEAQ (reference sequence). The CDR3 spans 15 residues. The whole variable domain, remainder taken from reference TRBV7-9 and TRBJ2-5, is DTGVSQNPRHKITKRGQNVTFRCDPISEHNRLYWYRQTLGQGPEFLTYFQNEAQLEKSRLLSDRFSAERPKGSFSTLEIQRTEQGDSAMYLCASSLGPGNQETQYFGPGTRLLVL.

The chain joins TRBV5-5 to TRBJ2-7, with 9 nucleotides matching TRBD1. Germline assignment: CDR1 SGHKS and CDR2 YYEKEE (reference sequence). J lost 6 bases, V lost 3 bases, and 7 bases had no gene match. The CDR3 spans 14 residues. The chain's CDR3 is CASSSWTGEGEQYF. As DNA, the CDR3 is TGTGCCAGCAGCTCGTGGACAGGGGAGGGCGAGCAGTACTTC.

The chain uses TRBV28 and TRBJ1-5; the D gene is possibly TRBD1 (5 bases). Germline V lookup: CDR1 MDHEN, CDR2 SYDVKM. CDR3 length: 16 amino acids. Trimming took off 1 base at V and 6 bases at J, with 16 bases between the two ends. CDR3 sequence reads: CASSLLTQGISQPQHF. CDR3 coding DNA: TGTGCCAGCAGTTTATTAACCCAGGGTATCTCTCAGCCCCAGCATTTT.

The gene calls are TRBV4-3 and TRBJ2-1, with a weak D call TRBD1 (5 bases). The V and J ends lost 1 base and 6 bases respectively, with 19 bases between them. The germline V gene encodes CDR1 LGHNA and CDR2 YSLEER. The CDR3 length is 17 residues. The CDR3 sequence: CASSQAIVAWQGNEQFF. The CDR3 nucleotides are TGCGCCAGCAGCCAAGCGATCGTCGCTTGGCAGGGCAATGAGCAGTTCTTC.

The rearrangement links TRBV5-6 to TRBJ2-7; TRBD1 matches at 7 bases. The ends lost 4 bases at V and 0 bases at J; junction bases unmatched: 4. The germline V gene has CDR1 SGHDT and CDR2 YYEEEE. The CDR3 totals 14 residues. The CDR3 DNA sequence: TGTGCCAGCAGCCCAGGACAGGACTCCTACGAGCAGTACTTC. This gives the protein CASSPGQDSYEQYF.

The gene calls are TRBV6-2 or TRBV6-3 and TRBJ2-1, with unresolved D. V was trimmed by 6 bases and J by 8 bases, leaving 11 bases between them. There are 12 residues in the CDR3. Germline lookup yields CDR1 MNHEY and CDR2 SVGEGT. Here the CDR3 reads CASSLVGHEQFF. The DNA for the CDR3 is TGTGCCAGCAGCCTGGTCGGTCATGAGCAGTTCTTC.

The CDR3 loop reads CASSSATSGIDNEQFF. CDR3 DNA sequence: TGTGCCAGCAGTTCAGCGACTAGCGGGATTGACAATGAGCAGTTCTTC. The gene calls are TRBV12-3 or TRBV12-4 and TRBJ2-1, with TRBD2 matching 11 bases. After removal of 4 bases from V and 5 bases from J, the junction contained 7 bases not matched to a gene. The CDR3 is 16 residues long.

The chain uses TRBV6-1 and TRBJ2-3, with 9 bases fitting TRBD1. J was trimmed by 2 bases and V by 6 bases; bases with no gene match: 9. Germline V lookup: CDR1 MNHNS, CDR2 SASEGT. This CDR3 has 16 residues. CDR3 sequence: CASSQQGAPTTDTQYF. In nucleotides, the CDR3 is TGTGCCAGCAGCCAACAGGGGGCGCCCACCACAGATACGCAGTATTTT.

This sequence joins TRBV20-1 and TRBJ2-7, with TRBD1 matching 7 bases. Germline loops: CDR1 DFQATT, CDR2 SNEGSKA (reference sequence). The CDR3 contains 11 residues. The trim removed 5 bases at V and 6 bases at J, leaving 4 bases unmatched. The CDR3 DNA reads TGCAGTGCTTTGACAGGGACCGAGCAGTACTTC. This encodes CSALTGTEQYF.

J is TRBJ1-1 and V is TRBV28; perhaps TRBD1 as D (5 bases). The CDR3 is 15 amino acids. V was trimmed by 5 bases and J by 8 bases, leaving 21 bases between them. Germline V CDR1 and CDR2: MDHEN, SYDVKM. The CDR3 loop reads CASSTPQEDTLEAFF. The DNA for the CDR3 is TGTGCCAGCAGTACACCACAGGAGGATACGTTGGAAGCTTTCTTT.

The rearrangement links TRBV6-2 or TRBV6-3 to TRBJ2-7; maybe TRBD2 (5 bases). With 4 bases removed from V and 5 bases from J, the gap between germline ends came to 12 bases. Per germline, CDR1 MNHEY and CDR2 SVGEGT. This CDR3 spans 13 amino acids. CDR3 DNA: TGTGCCAGCAGTTTCCCGGGATTCCACGAGCAGTACTTC. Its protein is CASSFPGFHEQYF.

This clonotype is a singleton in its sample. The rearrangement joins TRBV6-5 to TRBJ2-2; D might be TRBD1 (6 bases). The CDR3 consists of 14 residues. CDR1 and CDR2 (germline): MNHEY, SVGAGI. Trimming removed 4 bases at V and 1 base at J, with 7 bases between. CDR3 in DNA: TGTGCCAGCAGTTGGGGACAGAACACCGGGGAGCTGTTTTTT. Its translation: CASSWGQNTGELFF.

In nucleotides, the CDR3 is TGTGCCAGCACACTGGTGGCAGGGGCCCAGCCCCAGCATTTT. Its protein product is CASTLVAGAQPQHF. V is TRBV27 and J is TRBJ1-5; a possible D gene is TRBD1 (6 bases). The CDR3 spans 14 residues. Per germline, CDR1 MNHEY and CDR2 SMNVEV (reference sequence). V lost 7 bases, J lost 7 bases, and 17 bases lay in between.